The rows below give T cell receptor beta chains drawn from one sample of a study of blood T cell repertoires in COVID-19. Data came from immunoSEQ multiplex PCR; TCRdb stores just in-frame clones and leaves some out. The sample records just under 350,000 clones, under 95% being singletons. The sequencing input was peripheral blood. The source is a woman between 18 and 30 years old who had recovered from COVID-19. Both conserved end residues are trimmed from each CDR3. Clone sizes are given selectively: once, few, many, or a class where the clone is expanded.

j_call v_call clone_size cdr3_aa
TRBJ1-1 TRBV4-3 . ASSRGPTNTEAF
TRBJ2-1 TRBV29-1 . SVRVGDRDMNEQF
TRBJ1-2 TRBV7-2 few ASSFGGQNYGYT
TRBJ1-1 TRBV28 . ASSSPTGHTNTEAF
TRBJ2-3 TRBV9 once ASSDSSDTQY
TRBJ1-2 TRBV6-4 . ASREGYNYGYT
TRBJ1-2 TRBV30 . AGTRDTHYGYT
TRBJ2-3 TRBV18 once ASSPPGTSEDTQY
TRBJ1-4 TRBV25-1 . ASSESGIMRKLF
TRBJ2-3 TRBV5-1 once ASKNGRESTDTQY
TRBJ2-4 TRBV6-5 . ASSPGGETNIQY
TRBJ2-4 TRBV6-5 . ASSYGGLAGKNIQY
TRBJ1-1 TRBV7-9 . AINAGRTEAF
TRBJ1-1 TRBV19 . ASSIQYTEAF
TRBJ2-2 TRBV5-1 . ASSLRTRRVTGELF
TRBJ2-3 TRBV6-1 . ASSEGRQSITDTQY
TRBJ2-5 TRBV6-5 . ASSYGGSRGETQY
TRBJ1-3 TRBV9 . ASRGTGSGNTIY
TRBJ2-2 TRBV4-1 . ASSQVVIGGELF
TRBJ1-3 TRBV3-1/TRBV3-2 . ASSQGSRSGNTIY
TRBJ2-5 TRBV5-4 . ASSLGGGQETQY
TRBJ1-1 TRBV3-1/TRBV3-2 . ASSQGRATEAF
TRBJ1-2 TRBV3-1/TRBV3-2 . ASSRGLNYGYT
TRBJ1-5 TRBV4-1 . ASSQEVDSGGGQPQH
TRBJ1-6 TRBV27 . ASRGGQPSSYNSPLH
TRBJ1-1 TRBV7-8 many ASSPRRYTEAF
TRBJ2-1 TRBV19 . ASSYRDRVHNEQF
TRBJ1-2 TRBV5-1 . ASSFTRTQGLGYT
TRBJ2-1 TRBV24-1 . ATSDFESNEQF
TRBJ1-2 TRBV7-2 few ASSLGLGEGDYGYT
TRBJ2-2 TRBV9 . ASSVAAGPTGELF
TRBJ1-6 TRBV29-1 . SVVQAGSLH
TRBJ2-1 TRBV2 . ASSPPPVNNNEQF
TRBJ2-5 TRBV7-9 . ASSLGGGGQETQY
TRBJ1-1 TRBV30 . AWSPGNTEAF
TRBJ2-1 TRBV7-2 . ASRAGGSYNEQF
TRBJ2-3 TRBV10-3 . AIRSTSGSSHTQY
TRBJ2-3 TRBV4-3 . ASSQARVGLIGTQY
TRBJ1-5 TRBV11-2 . ASSLDRAAGNQPQH
TRBJ1-2 TRBV7-8 . ASSPGRGSDGYT
TRBJ2-6 TRBV9 . ASTRRPPGGNGANVLT
TRBJ1-1 TRBV9 . ASSPILTEAF
TRBJ2-1 TRBV7-2 once ASSPAYNEQF
TRBJ1-5 TRBV12-3/TRBV12-4 . ASSLVNNQPQH
TRBJ1-2 TRBV6-4 . ASSPGQDYGYT
TRBJ1-1 TRBV11-2 . ASSYQQGGVDTEAF
TRBJ1-4 TRBV7-8 once ASSSKAMTGAPEKLF